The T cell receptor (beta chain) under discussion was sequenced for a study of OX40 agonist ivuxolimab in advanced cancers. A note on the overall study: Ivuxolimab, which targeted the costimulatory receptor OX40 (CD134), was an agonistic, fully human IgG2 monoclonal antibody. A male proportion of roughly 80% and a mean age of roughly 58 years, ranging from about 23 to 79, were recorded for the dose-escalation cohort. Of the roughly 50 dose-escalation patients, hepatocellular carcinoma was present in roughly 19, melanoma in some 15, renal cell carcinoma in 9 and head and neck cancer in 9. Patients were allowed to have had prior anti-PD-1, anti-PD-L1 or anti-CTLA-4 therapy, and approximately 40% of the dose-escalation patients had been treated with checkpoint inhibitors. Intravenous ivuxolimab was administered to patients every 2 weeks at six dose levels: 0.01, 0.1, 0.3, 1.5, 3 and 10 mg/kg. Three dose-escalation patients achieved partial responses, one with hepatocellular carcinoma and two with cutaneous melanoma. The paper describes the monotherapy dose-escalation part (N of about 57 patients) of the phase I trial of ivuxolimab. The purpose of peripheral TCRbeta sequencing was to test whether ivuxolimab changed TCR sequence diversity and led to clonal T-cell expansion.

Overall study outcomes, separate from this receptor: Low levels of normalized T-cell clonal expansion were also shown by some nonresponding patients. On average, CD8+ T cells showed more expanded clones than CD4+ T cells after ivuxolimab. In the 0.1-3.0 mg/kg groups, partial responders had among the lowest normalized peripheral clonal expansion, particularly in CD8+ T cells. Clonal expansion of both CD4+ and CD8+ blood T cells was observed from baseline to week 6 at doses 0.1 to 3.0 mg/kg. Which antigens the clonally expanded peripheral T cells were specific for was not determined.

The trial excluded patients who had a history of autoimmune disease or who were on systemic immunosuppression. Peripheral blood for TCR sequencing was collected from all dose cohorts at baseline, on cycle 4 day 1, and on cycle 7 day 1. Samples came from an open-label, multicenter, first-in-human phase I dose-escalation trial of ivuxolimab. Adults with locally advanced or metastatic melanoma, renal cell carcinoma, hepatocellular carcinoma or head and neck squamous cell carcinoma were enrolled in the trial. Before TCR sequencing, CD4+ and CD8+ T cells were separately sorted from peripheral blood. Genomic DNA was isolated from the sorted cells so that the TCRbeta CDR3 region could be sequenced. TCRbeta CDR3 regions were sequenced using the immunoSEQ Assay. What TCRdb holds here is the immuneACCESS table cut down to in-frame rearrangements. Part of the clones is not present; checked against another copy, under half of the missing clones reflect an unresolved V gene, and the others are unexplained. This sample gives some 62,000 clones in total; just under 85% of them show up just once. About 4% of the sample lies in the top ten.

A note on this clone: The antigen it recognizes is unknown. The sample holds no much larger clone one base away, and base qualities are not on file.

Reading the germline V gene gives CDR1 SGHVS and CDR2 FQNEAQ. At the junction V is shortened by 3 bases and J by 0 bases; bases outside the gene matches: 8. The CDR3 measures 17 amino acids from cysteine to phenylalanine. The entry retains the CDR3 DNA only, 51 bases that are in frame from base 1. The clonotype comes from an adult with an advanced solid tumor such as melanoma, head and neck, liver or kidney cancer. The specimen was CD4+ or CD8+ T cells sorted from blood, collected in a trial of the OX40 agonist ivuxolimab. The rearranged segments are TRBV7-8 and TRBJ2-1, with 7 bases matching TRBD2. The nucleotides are TGTGCCAGCAGCTTCGGGCTAGCGGTGAGCTCCTACAATGAGCAGTTCTTC. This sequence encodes CASSFGLAVSSYNEQFF.